This TCR beta chain was observed in a study of follicular helper T cells after annual influenza vaccination. In the study overall: Sampling occurred days 0, 7 and 28 after each influenza vaccination. For some subjects, blood spans the 2013-2014, 2014-2015 and 2015-2016 annual vaccinations.

The CDR3 length is 15 residues. Germline V gene lookup returns CDR1 ENHRY and CDR2 SYGVKD. J gave up 7 bases and V 2 bases, and 7 bases lay outside the gene matches. TCRB was sequenced at Survey level resolution. Sequencing was performed with immunoSEQ multiplex PCR; in TCRdb, only in-frame clones are kept and a portion is missing. The table includes about 320 clones, approximately 80% detected once. Time point here: 2014-2015 season, pre-vaccination. Non-naive CD4+CXCR5+PD-1+ cTfh were sorted into ICOS+CD38+ and ICOS-CD38- fractions. V is TRBV10-3 and J is TRBJ2-1; 8 nucleotides agree with TRBD1. The TCR sequence derives from an adult who received the influenza vaccine. Sequencing used CXCR5+ CD38+ circulating T follicular helper cells from blood, obtained on the day of influenza vaccination. The subset was: circulating Tfh, non-naive CD4+CXCR5+PD-1+ (ICOS+CD38+ or ICOS-CD38-). The CDR3 spells CAISEGGQGRNEQFF. In nucleotides, the CDR3 is TGTGCCATCAGTGAGGGTGGACAGGGAAGGAATGAGCAGTTCTTC.